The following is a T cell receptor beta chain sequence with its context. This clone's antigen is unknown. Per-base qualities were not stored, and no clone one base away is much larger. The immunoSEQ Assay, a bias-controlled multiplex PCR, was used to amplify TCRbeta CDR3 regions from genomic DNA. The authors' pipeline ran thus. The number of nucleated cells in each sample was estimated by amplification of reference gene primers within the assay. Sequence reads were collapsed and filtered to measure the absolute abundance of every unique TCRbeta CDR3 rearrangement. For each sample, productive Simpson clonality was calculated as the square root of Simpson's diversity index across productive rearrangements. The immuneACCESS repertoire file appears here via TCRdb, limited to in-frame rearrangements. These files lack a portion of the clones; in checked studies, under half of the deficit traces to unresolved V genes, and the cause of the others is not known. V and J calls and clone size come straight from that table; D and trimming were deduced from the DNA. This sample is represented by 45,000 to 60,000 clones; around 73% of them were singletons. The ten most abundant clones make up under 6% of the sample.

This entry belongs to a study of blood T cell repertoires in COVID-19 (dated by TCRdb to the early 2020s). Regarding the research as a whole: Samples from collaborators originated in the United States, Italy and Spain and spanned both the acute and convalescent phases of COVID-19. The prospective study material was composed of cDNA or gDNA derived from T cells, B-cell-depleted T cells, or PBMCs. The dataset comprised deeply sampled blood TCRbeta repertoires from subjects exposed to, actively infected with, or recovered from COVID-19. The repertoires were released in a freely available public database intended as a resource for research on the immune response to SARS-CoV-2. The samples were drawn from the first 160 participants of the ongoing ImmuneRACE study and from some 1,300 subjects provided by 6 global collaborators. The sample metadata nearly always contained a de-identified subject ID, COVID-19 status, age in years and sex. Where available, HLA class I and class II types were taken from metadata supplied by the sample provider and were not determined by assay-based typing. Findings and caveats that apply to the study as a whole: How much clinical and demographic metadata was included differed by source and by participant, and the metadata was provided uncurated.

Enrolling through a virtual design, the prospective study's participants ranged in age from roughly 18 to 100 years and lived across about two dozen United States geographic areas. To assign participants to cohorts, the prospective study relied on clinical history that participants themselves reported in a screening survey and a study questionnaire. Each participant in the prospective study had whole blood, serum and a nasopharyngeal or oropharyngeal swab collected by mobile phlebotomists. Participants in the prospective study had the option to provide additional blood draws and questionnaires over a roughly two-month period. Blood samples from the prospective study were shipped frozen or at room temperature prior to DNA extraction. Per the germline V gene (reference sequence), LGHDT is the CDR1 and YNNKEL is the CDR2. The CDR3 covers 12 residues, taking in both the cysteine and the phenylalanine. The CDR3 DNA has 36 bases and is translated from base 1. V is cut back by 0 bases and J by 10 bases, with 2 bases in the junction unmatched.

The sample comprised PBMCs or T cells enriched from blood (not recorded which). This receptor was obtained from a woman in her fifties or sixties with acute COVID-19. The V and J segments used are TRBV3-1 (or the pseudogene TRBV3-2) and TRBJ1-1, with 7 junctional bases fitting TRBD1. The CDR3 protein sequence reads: CASSQEAGGAFF. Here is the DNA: TGTGCCAGCAGCCAAGAAGCAGGGGGAGCTTTCTTT.